One and the same sample provided the 10 T cell receptor beta chains below, sequenced in a study of CD8 T cells in ankylosing spondylitis. A single record per CDR3 protein comes from TCRdb applying MiXCR to the 5' RACE reads. The sample lists about 130,000 distinct CDR3 sequences, about an eighth occurring once. The sequencing sample was made of blood, either unsorted or a sorted T cell fraction (not recorded which). These receptors were obtained from a female donor with ankylosing spondylitis or in good health (not recorded which).

About this clonotype itself: It may be a read error: a sequence one base away is much more abundant. The CDR3 protein is CAWRVGNTVYF. The CDR3 bases are TGTGCCTGGAGGGTTGGAAACACCGTATATTTT. The chain recombines TRBV30 with TRBJ1-3; D gene ambiguous. CDR1 GTSNPN and CDR2 SVGIG come from the germline V gene (reference sequence). CDR3 size: 11 residues.

In this sample, this clonotype turned up many times. One end of the junction does not line up with germline, which may come from a read error. This rearrangement joins TRBV2 to TRBJ1-3, with D possibly being TRBD1 (5 bases). CDR1 SNHLY and CDR2 FYNNEI come from the germline V gene. The CDR3 has 11 amino acids. The CDR3 nucleotides are TGTGCCAGCAGTGGGACAAAGGCCCTCTTTTTT. It yields the protein CASSGTKALFF.

Concerning this clonotype itself: One junction end disagrees with the germline gene, perhaps due to a read error. The gene calls are TRBV3-1 and TRBJ1-5, with TRBD1 matching over 8 bases. CDR3 length: 18 amino acids. Germline V gene sequence: CDR1 LGHDT, CDR2 YNNKEL (reference sequence). The CDR3 region has the DNA TGTGCCTGCAGTCCTCAACTCGCGTGGACAGGGCCAGTTCAGCCCCAGCATTTT. The encoded protein is CACSPQLAWTGPVQPQHF.

This clonotype was counted at least ten times. J is TRBJ1-1 and V is TRBV5-6; D is perhaps TRBD1 (5 bases). CDR3 length equals 13 residues. V was trimmed by 7 bases and J by 9 bases, leaving 19 bases between them. CDR1 is SGHDT, CDR2 YYEEEE, per germline. CDR3 in amino acids: CASELWGFPKAFF. The CDR3, as DNA: TGTGCCAGCGAGCTGTGGGGGTTTCCGAAAGCTTTCTTT.

V gene TRBV27 combines with J gene TRBJ2-7, with 8 bases matching TRBD1. Germline trimming cut 5 bases from V and 2 bases from J; bases unmatched to any gene: 5. Germline V lookup: CDR1 MNHEY, CDR2 SMNVEV (reference sequence). This CDR3 region has 14 residues. The CDR3 DNA sequence: TGTGCCAGCAGTAAACGACAGGGGACCTACGAGCAGTACTTC. Translating it yields CASSKRQGTYEQYF.

This clonotype showed up many times. The rearrangement links TRBV18 to TRBJ1-1; 7 nucleotides agree with TRBD1. CDR1 KGHSH and CDR2 LQKENI come from the germline V gene. V lost 4 bases to trimming and J lost 3 bases; unmatched junction nucleotides: 2. The CDR3 has 13 residues. Written as DNA, the CDR3 is TGTGCCAGCTCACTAACAGGGGACACTGAAGCTTTCTTT. It translates to CASSLTGDTEAFF.

Ten or more counts support this clonotype. V and J are TRBV14 and TRBJ1-6, with TRBD1 matching over 10 bases. Germline CDR1 reads SGHDN; CDR2 reads FVKESK. With V trimmed by 4 bases and J by 9 bases, 9 bases remained unmatched. The length of the CDR3 is 16 residues. The CDR3 spells CASSPLRDRGSSPLHF. The CDR3 nucleotides read TGTGCCAGCAGCCCTCTCCGGGACAGGGGATCTTCACCCCTCCACTTT. Using reference TRBV14 and TRBJ1-6 for the parts outside the CDR3, the full variable domain is EAGVTQFPSHSVIEKGQTVTLRCDPISGHDNLYWYRRVMGKEIKFLLHFVKESKQDESGMPNNRFLAERTGGTYSTLKVQPAELEDSGVYFCASSPLRDRGSSPLHFGNGTRLTVT.

This clonotype was counted between two and nine times. The CDR3 sequence is CASAGEGDIQYF. The CDR3 nucleotides are TGTGCCAGCGCCGGGGAGGGCGACATTCAGTACTTC. The chain joins TRBV11-1 to TRBJ2-4, with 7 bases aligning to TRBD2. CDR3 length equals 12 residues. V trimming: 8 bases; J trimming: 8 bases; junction bases outside the gene matches: 6. The germline V gene has CDR1 SGHAT and CDR2 FQDESV (reference sequence).

This sequence joins TRBV7-6 and TRBJ1-1; D uncertain. The CDR3 spans 15 residues. V was clipped by 2 bases and J by 1 base, with 11 bases between them. Germline values: CDR1 SGHVS, CDR2 FNYEAQ. CDR3 nucleotide sequence: TGTGCCAGCAGCTTACGGATAGGGAAGAACACTGAAGCTTTCTTT. Its translation: CASSLRIGKNTEAFF.

This clonotype has just a few counts. The chain links TRBV7-9 to TRBJ2-7; 7 positions match TRBD1. The germline CDR1 and CDR2 sequences are SEHNR and FQNEAQ (reference sequence). J lost 7 bases, V lost 6 bases, and 3 bases had no gene match. The CDR3 runs 11 residues. The CDR3 DNA follows: TGTGCCAGCAGTCAGGACAGGGAGCAGTACTTC. Translation gives CASSQDREQYF.